Listed below are T cell receptor beta chains from one sample, sequenced in a study of Graves' ophthalmopathy and Graves' hyperthyroidism. Each CDR3 protein is one row after TCRdb ran MiXCR on the multiplex PCR reads. The profile covers over 500,000 distinct CDR3 sequences, with 22% appearing a single time and approximately 6.9% taken by the ten largest. Sequencing was carried out using peripheral blood. The origin of the receptors is a woman younger than 30 with stable Graves' hyperthyroidism. Some clones in this sample may be carry-over from other donors' samples. The CDR3 runs from the conserved cysteine through the conserved F or W. D genes are given only for firm matches. Only part of the rows carry a size: once, few, many, or a class if the clone is expanded.

>TRBV6-5|-|-|TRBJ2-7
TGTGCCAGCAGTTATCTGTACTACGAGCAGTACTTC
CASSYLYYEQYF
>TRBV10-3|TRBD1|-|TRBJ1-2
TGTGCCATCAGAGCTTGGGACAGGGGGCTTGGCTACACCTTC
CAIRAWDRGLGYTF
>TRBV10-3|-|many|TRBJ2-2
TGTGCCATATCACCGGTACAGGCTCGGATCGGGGAGCTGTTTTTT
CAISPVQARIGELFF
>TRBV28|TRBD1|many|TRBJ1-5
TGTGCCAGCAGTTTATCACAGGGGGCAAGGCAGCCCCAGCATTTT
CASSLSQGARQPQHF
>TRBV20-1|-|many|TRBJ1-5
TGCAGTGCTAGAGCTAACGGGGCAGTGAATCAGCCCCAGCATTTT
CSARANGAVNQPQHF
>TRBV7-6|-|many|TRBJ1-5
TGTGCCAGCAGCCCCTTTGGGGAGGGGGGTCAGCCCCAGCATTTT
CASSPFGEGGQPQHF
>TRBV6-1|-|few|TRBJ1-2
TGTGCCGTACGGGGGCGGCCTAACTATGGCTACACCTTC
CAVRGRPNYGYTF
>TRBV2|TRBD1|many|TRBJ1-2
TGTGCCAGCAGTTCGGGGACAGGGGTAGGCTACACCTTC
CASSSGTGVGYTF
>TRBV4-1|-|many|TRBJ1-5
TGCGCCAGCAGCCACCATCCTAAAACAGCGGTTCAGCCCCAGCATTTT
CASSHHPKTAVQPQHF
>TRBV6-2/TRBV6-3|TRBD2|-|TRBJ2-3
TGTGCCAGCAGTCCCGGACTAGCGGGAGTAGGTGGAGATACGCAGTATTTT
CASSPGLAGVGGDTQYF
>TRBV5-1|-|few|TRBJ1-1
TGCGCCAGCAGCTTGGGCTCCGGGGGACCGAACACTGAAGCTTTCTTT
CASSLGSGGPNTEAFF
>TRBV6-1|TRBD1|-|TRBJ1-5
TGTGCCAGCAGTGGCCGGGACAGGGAAAATCAGCCCCAGCATTTT
CASSGRDRENQPQHF
>TRBV3-1|TRBD1|-|TRBJ2-7
TGTGCCAGCAGCCAAGAAAAAAGGGACAGGGACCACGAGCAGTACTTC
CASSQEKRDRDHEQYF
>TRBV4-2|TRBD2|many|TRBJ2-5
TGTGCCAGCAGCCAAGATATACGGGCTAGCGGGGGTGAGACCCAGTACTTC
CASSQDIRASGGETQYF
>TRBV2|-|many|TRBJ1-5
TGTGCCAGCAGTGGCGACACCGAGCATAGCAATCAGCCCCAGCATTTT
CASSGDTEHSNQPQHF
>TRBV11-2|TRBD2|-|TRBJ2-2
TGTGCCAGCAGCCCCGGAGATGGGGGGGAGGTGTTTTTT
CASSPGDGGEVFF